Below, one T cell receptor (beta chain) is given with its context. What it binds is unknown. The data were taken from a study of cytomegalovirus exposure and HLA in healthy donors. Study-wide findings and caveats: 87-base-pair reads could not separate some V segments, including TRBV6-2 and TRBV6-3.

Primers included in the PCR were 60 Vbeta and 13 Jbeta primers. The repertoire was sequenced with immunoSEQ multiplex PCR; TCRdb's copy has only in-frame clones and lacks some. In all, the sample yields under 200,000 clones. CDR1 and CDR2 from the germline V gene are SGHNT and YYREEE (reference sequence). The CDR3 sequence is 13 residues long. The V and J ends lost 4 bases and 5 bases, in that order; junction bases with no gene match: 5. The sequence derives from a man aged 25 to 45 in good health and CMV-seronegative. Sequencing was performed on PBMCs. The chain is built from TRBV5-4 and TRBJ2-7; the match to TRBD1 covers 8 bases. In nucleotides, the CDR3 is TGTGCCAGCAGCCGACAGGGGTCGGACGAGCAGTACTTC. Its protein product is CASSRQGSDEQYF.